The rows below give T cell receptor beta chains drawn from one sample of a study of blood T cell repertoires in COVID-19. The repertoire was sequenced with immunoSEQ multiplex PCR; TCRdb's copy has only in-frame clones and lacks some. Of about 59,000 clones listed, less than 85% were seen once; the top ten hold around 14%. Specimen: peripheral blood. The source of these receptors is a woman in her seventies with acute or convalescent COVID-19. CDR3s include the opening cysteine and the closing phenylalanine or tryptophan. The order of the fields is V gene, D gene, J gene, CDR3 length, clone size, CDR3 DNA, CDR3 protein. The D gene is left open where the match is weak. Clone sizes are given selectively: once, few, many, or a class where the clone is expanded.

TRBV6-5	-	TRBJ1-1	13	few	TGTGCCAGCAGTTGGCGGGGGAACACTGAAGCTTTCTTT	CASSWRGNTEAFF
TRBV5-1	-	TRBJ1-6	18	-	TGCGCCAGCAGCCTGGGGATCGGTAATAGAGGAAGTAATTCACCCCTCCACTTT	CASSLGIGNRGSNSPLHF
TRBV5-1	TRBD1	TRBJ1-6	16	-	TGCGCCAGCAGCTTAAGGGGGACAGGAGAGACCTCACCCCTCCACTTT	CASSLRGTGETSPLHF
TRBV6-6	-	TRBJ1-5	14	-	TGTGCCAGCAGTTACGGGCAGAATCTACAGCCCCAGCATTTT	CASSYGQNLQPQHF
TRBV18	-	TRBJ1-5	15	-	TGTGCCAGCTCACTTTTTGGGACAACTGATCAGCCCCAGCATTTT	CASSLFGTTDQPQHF
TRBV5-1	-	TRBJ1-1	14	-	TGCGCCAGCAGCACCGGACAGTCGAGCACTGAAGCTTTCTTT	CASSTGQSSTEAFF
TRBV9	-	TRBJ2-3	16	-	TGTGCCAGCAGCGTAGCTTTTACTCACCCGGGAGATACGCAGTATTTT	CASSVAFTHPGDTQYF
TRBV5-1	-	TRBJ2-7	15	few	TGCGCCAGCAGCGTGTCCGGGACTGTAAGTTACGAGCAGTACTTC	CASSVSGTVSYEQYF
TRBV9	-	TRBJ1-2	15	-	TGTGCCAGCACCAGAAGTCCGGGGGAGAACTATGGCTACACCTTC	CASTRSPGENYGYTF
TRBV6-5	-	TRBJ1-2	16	-	TGTGCCAGCAGTTTATCCAGGGAGGCGTCAAGGGGTGGCTACACCTTC	CASSLSREASRGGYTF
TRBV2	-	TRBJ1-1	14	-	TGTGCCAGCAGTGGGGCACCTTTGAACACTGAAGCTTTCTTT	CASSGAPLNTEAFF
TRBV18	-	TRBJ1-1	14	-	TGTGCCAGCTCACCGGTGGGGACAAACACTGAAGCTTTCTTT	CASSPVGTNTEAFF
TRBV5-1	-	TRBJ1-1	16	-	TGCGCCAGCAGCTTGGTTGGCAGGGTCCGGAGCACTGAAGCTTTCTTT	CASSLVGRVRSTEAFF
TRBV29-1	TRBD1	TRBJ1-3	14	-	TGCAGCGTGGGACAGGGCGGGTCTGGAAACACCATATATTTT	CSVGQGGSGNTIYF
TRBV2	-	TRBJ2-5	14	once	TGTGCCAGCAGTGTACTCGGGGATCAAGAGACCCAGTACTTC	CASSVLGDQETQYF
TRBV7-9	-	TRBJ1-2	14	-	TGTGCCAGCAGCTTAAGCGTAGTTAACTATGGCTACACCTTC	CASSLSVVNYGYTF
TRBV19	TRBD1	TRBJ1-2	15	-	TGTGCCAGTAGTCCTCGGGACAGCATGTCCTATGGCTACACCTTC	CASSPRDSMSYGYTF
TRBV7-7	-	TRBJ2-2	12	-	TGTGCCAGCAGCCAGGACACCGGGGAGCTGTTTTTT	CASSQDTGELFF
TRBV28	TRBD1	TRBJ1-5	15	few	TGTGCCAGCAGTTCCCGACAGGGGGTTGGTCAGCCCCAGCATTTT	CASSSRQGVGQPQHF
TRBV2	TRBD1	TRBJ2-7	13	few	TGTGCCAGTTTAAAGGACAGGGCGCAAGAGCAGTACTTC	CASLKDRAQEQYF
TRBV6-5	-	TRBJ2-2	10	-	TGTGCCAGCAGACTCGGGGAGCTGTTTTTT	CASRLGELFF
TRBV10-2	-	TRBJ1-2	13	-	TGCGCCAGCGCTGACAGCCAATCCTATGGCTACACCTTC	CASADSQSYGYTF
TRBV6-6	TRBD1	TRBJ1-2	14	-	TGTGCCAGCTACCGGACAGGGGGCGCCTATGGCTACACCTTC	CASYRTGGAYGYTF
TRBV20-1	-	TRBJ1-4	11	-	TGCAGTGCTAGAGGCGGTGAAAAACTGTTTTTT	CSARGGEKLFF
TRBV19	-	TRBJ1-4	15	-	TGTGCCAGTAGTGTATACATGGCCCTTAATGAAAAACTGTTTTTT	CASSVYMALNEKLFF